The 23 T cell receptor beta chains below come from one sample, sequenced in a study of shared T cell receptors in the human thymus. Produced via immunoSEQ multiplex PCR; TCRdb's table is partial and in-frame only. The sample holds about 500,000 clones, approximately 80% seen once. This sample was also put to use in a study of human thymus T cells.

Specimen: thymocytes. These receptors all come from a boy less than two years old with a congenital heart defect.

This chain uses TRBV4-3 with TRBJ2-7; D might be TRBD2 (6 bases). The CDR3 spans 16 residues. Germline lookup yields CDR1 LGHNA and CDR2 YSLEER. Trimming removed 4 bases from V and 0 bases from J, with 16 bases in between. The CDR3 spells CASSRYLAPSSYEQYF. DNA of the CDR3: TGCGCCAGCAGCCGATACCTAGCGCCAAGCTCCTACGAGCAGTACTTC.

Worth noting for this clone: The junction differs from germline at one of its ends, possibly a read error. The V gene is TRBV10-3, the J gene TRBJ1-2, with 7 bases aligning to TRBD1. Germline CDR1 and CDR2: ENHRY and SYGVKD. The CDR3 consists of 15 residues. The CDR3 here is CATSGPGQTNYGYTF. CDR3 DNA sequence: TGTGCCACCAGTGGGCCGGGACAGACTAACTATGGCTACACCTTC.

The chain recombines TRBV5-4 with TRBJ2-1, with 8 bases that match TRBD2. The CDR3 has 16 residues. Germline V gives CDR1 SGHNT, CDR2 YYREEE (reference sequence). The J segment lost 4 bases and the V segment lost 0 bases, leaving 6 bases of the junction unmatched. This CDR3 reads CASSLALADSYNEQFF. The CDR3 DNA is TGTGCCAGCAGCTTGGCACTAGCGGATTCTTACAATGAGCAGTTCTTC.

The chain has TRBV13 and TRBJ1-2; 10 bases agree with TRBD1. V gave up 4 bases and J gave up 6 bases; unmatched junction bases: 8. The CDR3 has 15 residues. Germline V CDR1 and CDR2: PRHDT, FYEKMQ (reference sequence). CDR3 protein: CASSSRQGARNGYTF. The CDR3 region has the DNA TGTGCCAGCAGCTCACGACAGGGGGCGAGGAATGGCTACACCTTC.

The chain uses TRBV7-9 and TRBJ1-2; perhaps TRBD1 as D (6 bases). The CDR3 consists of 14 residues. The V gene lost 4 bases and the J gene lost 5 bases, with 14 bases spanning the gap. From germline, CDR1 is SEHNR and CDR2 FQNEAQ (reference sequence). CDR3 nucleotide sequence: TGTGCCAGCAGCTCCCGGGGGGCGGGATATGGCTACACCTTC. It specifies CASSSRGAGYGYTF. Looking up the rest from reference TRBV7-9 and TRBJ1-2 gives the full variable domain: DTGVSQNPRHKITKRGQNVTFRCDPISEHNRLYWYRQTLGQGPEFLTYFQNEAQLEKSRLLSDRFSAERPKGSFSTLEIQRTEQGDSAMYLCASSSRGAGYGYTFGSGTRLTVV.

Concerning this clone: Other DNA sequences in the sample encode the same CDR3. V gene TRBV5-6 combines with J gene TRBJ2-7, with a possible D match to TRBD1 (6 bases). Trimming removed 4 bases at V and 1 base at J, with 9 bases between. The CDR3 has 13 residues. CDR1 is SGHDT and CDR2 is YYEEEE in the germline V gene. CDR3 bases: TGTGCCAGCAGCCCCCAGGGGTCCTACGAGCAGTACTTC. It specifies CASSPQGSYEQYF.

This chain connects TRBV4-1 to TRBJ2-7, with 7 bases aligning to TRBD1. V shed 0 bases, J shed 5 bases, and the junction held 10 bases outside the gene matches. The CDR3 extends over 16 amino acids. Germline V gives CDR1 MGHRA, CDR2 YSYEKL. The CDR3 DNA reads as TGCGCCAGCAGCCAAGAAGAAAGAGGGCAGGGGGACGAGCAGTACTTC. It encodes CASSQEERGQGDEQYF.

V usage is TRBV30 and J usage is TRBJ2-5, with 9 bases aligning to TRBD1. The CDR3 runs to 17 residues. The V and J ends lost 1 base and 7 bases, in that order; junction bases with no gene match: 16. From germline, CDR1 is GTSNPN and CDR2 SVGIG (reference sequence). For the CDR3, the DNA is TGTGCCTGGAGTGGGGGCTCTAGGGCCGGACAGGGGAGGACCCAGTACTTC. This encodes CAWSGGSRAGQGRTQYF.

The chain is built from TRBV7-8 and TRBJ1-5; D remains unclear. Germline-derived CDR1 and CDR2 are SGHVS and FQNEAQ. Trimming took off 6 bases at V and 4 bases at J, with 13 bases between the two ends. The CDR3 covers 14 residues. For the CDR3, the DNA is TGTGCCAGCAGTCCAGGATTTCGGAATCAGCCCCAGCATTTT. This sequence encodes CASSPGFRNQPQHF.

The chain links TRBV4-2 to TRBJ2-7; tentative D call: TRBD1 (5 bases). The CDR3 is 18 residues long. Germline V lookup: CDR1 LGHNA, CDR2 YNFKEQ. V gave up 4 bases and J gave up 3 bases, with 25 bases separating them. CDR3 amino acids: CASSPLLGNRLEFYEQYF. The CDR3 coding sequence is TGTGCCAGCAGCCCTCTCTTGGGGAACAGGCTCGAATTCTACGAGCAGTACTTC.

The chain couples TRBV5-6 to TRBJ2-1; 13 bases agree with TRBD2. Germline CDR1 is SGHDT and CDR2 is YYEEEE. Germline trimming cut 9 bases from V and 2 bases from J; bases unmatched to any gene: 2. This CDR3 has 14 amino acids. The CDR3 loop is CATTSGRAYNEQFF. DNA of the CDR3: TGTGCCACCACTAGCGGGAGGGCCTACAATGAGCAGTTCTTC.

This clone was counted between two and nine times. The CDR3 loop reads CSVAPRGTGGLAGGLEQYF. The CDR3 DNA is TGCAGCGTTGCCCCAAGGGGGACAGGGGGACTAGCGGGAGGTCTCGAGCAGTACTTC. The chain joins TRBV29-1 to TRBJ2-7, with 15 positions matching TRBD2. Germline CDR1 and CDR2: SQVTM and ANQGSEA. The trim removed 4 bases at V and 6 bases at J, leaving 19 bases unmatched. This CDR3 contains 19 residues.

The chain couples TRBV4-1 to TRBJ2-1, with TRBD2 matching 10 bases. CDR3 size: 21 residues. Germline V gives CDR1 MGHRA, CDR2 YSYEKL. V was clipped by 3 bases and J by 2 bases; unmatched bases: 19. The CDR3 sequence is CASSQPGGVAGGPFTYNEQFF. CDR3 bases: TGCGCCAGCAGCCAGCCTGGGGGGGTAGCGGGAGGCCCTTTCACCTACAATGAGCAGTTCTTC.

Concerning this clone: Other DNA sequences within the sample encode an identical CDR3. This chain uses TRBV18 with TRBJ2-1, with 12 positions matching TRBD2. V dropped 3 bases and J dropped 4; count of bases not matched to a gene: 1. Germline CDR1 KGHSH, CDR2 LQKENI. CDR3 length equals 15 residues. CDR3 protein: CASSPLAGGYNEQFF. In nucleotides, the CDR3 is TGTGCCAGCTCACCGCTAGCGGGAGGGTACAATGAGCAGTTCTTC.

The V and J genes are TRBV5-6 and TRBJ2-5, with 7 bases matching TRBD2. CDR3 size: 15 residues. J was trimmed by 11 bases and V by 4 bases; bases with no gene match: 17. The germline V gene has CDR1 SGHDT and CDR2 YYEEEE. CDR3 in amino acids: CASSRGSGTFGEQYF. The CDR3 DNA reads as TGTGCCAGCAGCAGGGGCAGCGGGACCTTCGGGGAGCAGTACTTC.

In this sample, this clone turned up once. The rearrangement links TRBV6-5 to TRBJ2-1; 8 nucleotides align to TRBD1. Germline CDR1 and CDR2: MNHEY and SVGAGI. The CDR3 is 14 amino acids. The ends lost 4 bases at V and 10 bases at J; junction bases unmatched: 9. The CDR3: CASSSRTGGREQFF. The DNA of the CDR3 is TGTGCCAGCAGTTCGCGAACAGGGGGACGGGAGCAGTTCTTC.

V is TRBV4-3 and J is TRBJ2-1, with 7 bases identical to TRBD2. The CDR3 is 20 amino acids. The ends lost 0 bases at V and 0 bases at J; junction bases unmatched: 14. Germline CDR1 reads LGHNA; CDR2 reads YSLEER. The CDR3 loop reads CASSQEGLADPKSSYNEQFF. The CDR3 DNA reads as TGCGCCAGCAGCCAAGAGGGGCTAGCGGACCCCAAGAGCTCCTACAATGAGCAGTTCTTC.

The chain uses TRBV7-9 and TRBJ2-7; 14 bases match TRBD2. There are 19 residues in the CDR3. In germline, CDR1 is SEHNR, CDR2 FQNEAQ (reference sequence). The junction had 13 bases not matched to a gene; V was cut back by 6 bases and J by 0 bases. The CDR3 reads CASSPPGLAGEGDSYEQYF. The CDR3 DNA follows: TGTGCCAGCAGTCCACCGGGACTAGCGGGAGAAGGGGACTCCTACGAGCAGTACTTC.

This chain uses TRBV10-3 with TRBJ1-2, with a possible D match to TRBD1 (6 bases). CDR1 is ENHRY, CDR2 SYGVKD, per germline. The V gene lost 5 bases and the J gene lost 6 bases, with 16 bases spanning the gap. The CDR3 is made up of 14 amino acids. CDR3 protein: CAISFPGGLHGYTF. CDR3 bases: TGTGCCATCAGTTTCCCGGGGGGGCTCCATGGCTACACCTTC.

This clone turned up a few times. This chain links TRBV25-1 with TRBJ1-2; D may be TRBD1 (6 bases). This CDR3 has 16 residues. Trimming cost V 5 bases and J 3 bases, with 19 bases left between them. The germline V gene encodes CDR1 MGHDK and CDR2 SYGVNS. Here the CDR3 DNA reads TGTGCCAGCAGTAGACCCTCGGGGGGGCGCGACTATGGCTACACCTTC. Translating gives CASSRPSGGRDYGYTF.

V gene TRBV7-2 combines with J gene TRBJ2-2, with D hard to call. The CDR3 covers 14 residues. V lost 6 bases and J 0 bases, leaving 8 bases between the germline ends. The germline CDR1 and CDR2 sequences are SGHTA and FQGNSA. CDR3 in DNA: TGTGCCAGCAGTTACGACTCGAACACCGGGGAGCTGTTTTTT. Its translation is CASSYDSNTGELFF.

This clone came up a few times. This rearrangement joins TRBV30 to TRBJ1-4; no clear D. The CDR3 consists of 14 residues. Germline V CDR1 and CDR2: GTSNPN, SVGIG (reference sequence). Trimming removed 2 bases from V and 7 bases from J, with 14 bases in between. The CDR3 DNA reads TGTGCCTGGAGTACGGAGGGAGAAGGTGAAAAACTGTTTTTT. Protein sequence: CAWSTEGEGEKLFF.

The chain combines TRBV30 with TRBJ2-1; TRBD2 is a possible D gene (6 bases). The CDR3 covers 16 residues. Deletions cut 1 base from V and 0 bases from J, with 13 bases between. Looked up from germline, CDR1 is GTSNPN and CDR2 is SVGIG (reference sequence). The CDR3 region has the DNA TGTGCCTGGAGTGAAGCGCGGGATAGCTCCTACAATGAGCAGTTCTTC. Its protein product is CAWSEARDSSYNEQFF.